These 24 T cell receptor beta chains were all obtained from the same sample, sequenced in a study of blood T cell repertoires in COVID-19. Data came from immunoSEQ multiplex PCR; TCRdb stores just in-frame clones and leaves some out. Seen here are 200,000 or so clones, roughly 90% observed once, and the top ten hold 2% to 2.5%. Source material: peripheral blood. The receptor set was obtained from a woman aged 50 to 60 with acute or convalescent COVID-19.

The V gene is TRBV11-3, the J gene TRBJ2-5; D is ambiguous. The CDR3 sequence is 12 residues long. Germline V gene data show CDR1 as SGHNT and CDR2 as YENEEA. Trimming took 5 bases from V and 0 from J, leaving 4 bases between them. The CDR3 here is CASSRNQETQYF. The CDR3 DNA sequence: TGTGCCAGCAGCCGTAACCAAGAGACCCAGTACTTC.

The rearrangement links TRBV10-3 to TRBJ2-1; 10 bases match TRBD2. The ends lost 6 bases at V and 0 bases at J; junction bases unmatched: 5. CDR3 length: 16 amino acids. Germline loops: CDR1 ENHRY, CDR2 SYGVKD. This CDR3 is CAIRGLASSSYNEQFF. For the CDR3, the DNA is TGTGCCATCAGGGGACTAGCGAGCAGCTCCTACAATGAGCAGTTCTTC.

This sequence joins TRBV10-3 and TRBJ2-1; D is possibly TRBD1 (7 bases). This CDR3 comprises 12 residues. Germline values: CDR1 ENHRY, CDR2 SYGVKD. With 11 bases removed from V and 7 bases from J, the gap between germline ends came to 15 bases. CDR3 sequence reads: CALESGGNEQFF. The DNA for the CDR3 is TGTGCCCTCGAATCAGGGGGGAATGAGCAGTTCTTC.

In this sample, this clone turned up once. V is TRBV5-1 and J is TRBJ1-3, with D maybe TRBD1 (6 bases). Germline assignment: CDR1 SGHRS and CDR2 YFSETQ. V lost 4 bases, J lost 2 bases, and 13 bases lay in between. This CDR3 is 15 amino acids long. The CDR3 DNA is TGCGCCAGCAGCGCCACAGGGATAACTGGAAACACCATATATTTT. Amino acid sequence: CASSATGITGNTIYF.

This clone was counted a single time. The genes are TRBV6-6 and TRBJ1-5; D perhaps matches TRBD1 (6 bases). The germline V and J ends were trimmed by 1 base and 5 bases, with 9 bases remaining between them. Germline lookup yields CDR1 MNHNY and CDR2 SVGAGI (reference sequence). The CDR3 covers 14 residues. The CDR3 DNA is TGTGCCAGCAGTTACTTACAGGGTTATCAGCCCCAGCATTTT. Protein sequence: CASSYLQGYQPQHF.

This chain links TRBV3-1 (or the pseudogene TRBV3-2) with TRBJ2-1, with 11 bases lining up with TRBD2. The germline V gene encodes CDR1 LGHDT and CDR2 YNNKEL (reference sequence). The CDR3 extends over 15 amino acids. Germline trimming cut 4 bases from V and 5 bases from J; bases unmatched to any gene: 4. CDR3 region: CASSRGLAGNNEQFF. DNA of the CDR3: TGTGCCAGCAGCCGCGGACTAGCGGGTAACAATGAGCAGTTCTTC.

The V gene is TRBV7-3, the J gene TRBJ2-1; weak D call: TRBD2 (7 bases). V was shortened by 2 bases and J by 8 bases, with 19 bases between the two germline ends. The CDR3 consists of 16 residues. The germline CDR1 and CDR2 sequences are SGHTA and FQGTGA. Written as DNA, the CDR3 is TGTGCCAGCAGCTTATCACGGGGGGCCTGGGTTGATGAGCAGTTCTTC. It yields the protein CASSLSRGAWVDEQFF.

V and J are TRBV6-5 and TRBJ2-2; the D is unclear. V was cut by 2 bases and J by 5 bases, with 6 bases left in between. Germline values: CDR1 MNHEY, CDR2 SVGAGI. The CDR3 covers 13 residues. The CDR3 region has the DNA TGTGCCAGCAGTTACGTCAGTACCGGGGAGCTGTTTTTT. It yields the protein CASSYVSTGELFF.

This rearrangement joins TRBV12-5 to TRBJ1-2; D perhaps matches TRBD1 (6 bases). Germline V gene sequence: CDR1 LGHNT, CDR2 FRNRAP. Trimming took off 3 bases at V and 6 bases at J, with 20 bases between the two ends. The CDR3 sequence is 16 residues long. CDR3 loop: CASGFIMTGLKDGYTF. The DNA of the CDR3 is TGTGCTAGTGGTTTCATAATGACAGGATTAAAGGATGGCTACACCTTC. Full variable domain (outside the CDR3, taken from reference TRBV12-5 and TRBJ1-2): DARVTQTPRHKVTEMGQEVTMRCQPILGHNTVFWYRQTMMQGLELLAYFRNRAPLDDSGMPKDRFSAEMPDATLATLKIQPSEPRDSAVYFCASGFIMTGLKDGYTFGSGTRLTVV.

The V gene is TRBV12-5, the J gene TRBJ2-2; 12 positions match TRBD1. J was trimmed by 6 bases and V by 5 bases; bases with no gene match: 7. The V gene's germline CDR1 is LGHNT and CDR2 FRNRAP. The CDR3 sequence is 16 residues long. The chain's CDR3 is CASGLGTGGRSGELFF. CDR3 nucleotide sequence: TGTGCTAGTGGTCTCGGGACAGGGGGCCGATCCGGGGAGCTGTTTTTT. The entire variable domain, with the rest obtained from reference TRBV12-5 and TRBJ2-2, is as follows: DARVTQTPRHKVTEMGQEVTMRCQPILGHNTVFWYRQTMMQGLELLAYFRNRAPLDDSGMPKDRFSAEMPDATLATLKIQPSEPRDSAVYFCASGLGTGGRSGELFFGEGSRLTVL.

V is TRBV4-1 and J is TRBJ2-2, with D unresolved. The germline V gene encodes CDR1 MGHRA and CDR2 YSYEKL. V shed 1 base and J shed 3 bases, with 9 bases lying between them. This CDR3 spans 15 amino acids. The CDR3 DNA reads TGCGCCAGCAGCCAAGGAGGCAGTGACACCGGGGAGCTGTTTTTT. Its translation is CASSQGGSDTGELFF.

The CDR3 region has the DNA TGTGCCTGGAACGCGGCGGGGGAAAAACTGTTTTTT. It codes for CAWNAAGEKLFF. The V gene is TRBV30, the J gene TRBJ1-4; D gene uncertain. The germline gives CDR1 GTSNPN, CDR2 SVGIG (reference sequence). The V and J ends lost 4 bases and 8 bases respectively, with 11 bases between them. The CDR3 runs 12 residues.

The V gene is TRBV18, the J gene TRBJ2-7; D not certain. This CDR3 comprises 14 residues. The germline V gene encodes CDR1 KGHSH and CDR2 LQKENI. V gave up 2 bases and J gave up 0 bases, with 8 bases separating them. CDR3 DNA sequence: TGTGCCAGCTCACCAGTGGCAGTCTCCTACGAGCAGTACTTC. Translation gives CASSPVAVSYEQYF.

As for this clone: The identical CDR3 is also encoded by other nucleotide sequences in the sample. The CDR3 here is CASSIGLAGSTDTQYF. CDR3 nucleotide sequence: TGTGCCAGTAGTATCGGACTAGCGGGAAGCACAGATACGCAGTATTTT. The V gene is TRBV19, the J gene TRBJ2-3, with TRBD2 matching 12 bases. CDR3 length: 16 residues. V was clipped by 3 bases and J by 0 bases; unmatched bases: 1. Germline CDR1 reads LNHDA; CDR2 reads SQIVND (reference sequence).

This clone has only one observation. The chain joins TRBV7-2 to TRBJ1-6; D is ambiguous. This CDR3 has 12 amino acids. CDR1 is SGHTA and CDR2 is FQGNSA in the germline V gene. V lost 8 bases and J 11 bases, leaving 13 bases between the germline ends. CDR3 nucleotides: TGTGCCAGCTCCGGTCCTAGTCCACCCCTCCACTTT. Protein sequence: CASSGPSPPLHF.

This clone showed up just a few times. V usage is TRBV5-6 and J usage is TRBJ1-6; 7 bases map to TRBD1. This CDR3 has 14 amino acids. After removal of 6 bases from V and 9 bases from J, the junction contained 9 bases not matched to a gene. The germline V gene has CDR1 SGHDT and CDR2 YYEEEE. CDR3 sequence: CASNDRANISPLHF. CDR3 DNA sequence: TGTGCCAGCAACGACAGGGCGAATATTTCACCCCTCCACTTT.

The V gene is TRBV11-3, the J gene TRBJ1-3; no firm D call. Trimming pared 1 base from V and 4 bases from J, leaving 11 bases between. CDR1 SGHNT and CDR2 YENEEA come from the germline V gene. The CDR3 spans 15 residues. Here the CDR3 reads CASSLGGATGNTIYF. The CDR3, as DNA: TGTGCCAGCAGCTTAGGAGGAGCGACCGGAAACACCATATATTTT. Combining the CDR3 with reference TRBV11-3 and TRBJ1-3 gives the whole variable domain EAGVVQSPRYKIIEKKQPVAFWCNPISGHNTLYWYLQNLGQGPELLIRYENEEAVDDSQLPKDRFSAERLKGVDSTLKIQPAELGDSAVYLCASSLGGATGNTIYFGEGSWLTVV.

This clone was recorded a few times. The J gene is TRBJ2-7, the V gene TRBV6-1; 7 bases map to TRBD1. Germline values: CDR1 MNHNS, CDR2 SASEGT. The CDR3 length is 16 residues. The J segment lost 3 bases and the V segment lost 0 bases, leaving 8 bases of the junction unmatched. CDR3 in DNA: TGTGCCAGCAGTGAAGCGCAGGGGGTGGGGAGCTACGAGCAGTACTTC. Its protein is CASSEAQGVGSYEQYF.

V usage is TRBV6-1 and J usage is TRBJ2-5; unclear D gene. Germline V gene data show CDR1 as MNHNS and CDR2 as SASEGT. The CDR3 loop spans 15 amino acids. The V gene lost 0 bases and the J gene lost 5 bases, with 13 bases spanning the gap. Here the CDR3 DNA reads TGTGCCAGCAGTGAAGCTCTCTTGGTGCGGGAGACCCAGTACTTC. It specifies CASSEALLVRETQYF.

The chain couples TRBV19 to TRBJ1-2, with 9 bases fitting TRBD1. The V and J ends lost 7 bases and 3 bases, in that order; junction bases with no gene match: 3. The CDR3 contains 13 residues. Germline-derived CDR1 and CDR2 are LNHDA and SQIVND (reference sequence). CDR3 DNA sequence: TGTGCCAGTACCTGGGACAGGGACTATGGCTACACCTTC. Protein: CASTWDRDYGYTF.

This sequence joins TRBV19 and TRBJ1-5; no clear D gene. The CDR3 covers 13 residues. Between the trimmed V and J ends, which lost 6 bases and 6 bases, there was a span of 12 bases. CDR1 and CDR2 from the germline V gene are LNHDA and SQIVND (reference sequence). DNA of the CDR3: TGTGCCAGTAGCACCGGGGTTGGTCAGCCCCAGCATTTT. Its translation: CASSTGVGQPQHF.

The V call is TRBV19, the J call TRBJ1-1; 7 nucleotides match TRBD1. With V trimmed by 8 bases and J by 5 bases, 5 bases remained unmatched. The CDR3 spans 12 residues. The germline V gene encodes CDR1 LNHDA and CDR2 SQIVND (reference sequence). The CDR3 bases are TGTGCCAGTTTGGGACAGAGAACTGAAGCTTTCTTT. Amino acid sequence: CASLGQRTEAFF.

Only one count was recorded for this clone. The rearrangement joins TRBV11-3 to TRBJ2-5; 10 nucleotides align to TRBD2. Germline V gives CDR1 SGHNT, CDR2 YENEEA. CDR3 length: 16 residues. V lost 1 base and J lost 4; bases outside the gene matches: 6. The CDR3 here is CASSLGFSGGRETQYF. CDR3 nucleotides: TGTGCCAGCAGCTTAGGGTTTAGCGGGGGGCGAGAGACCCAGTACTTC. The whole variable domain, filled in from reference TRBV11-3 and TRBJ2-5, reads EAGVVQSPRYKIIEKKQPVAFWCNPISGHNTLYWYLQNLGQGPELLIRYENEEAVDDSQLPKDRFSAERLKGVDSTLKIQPAELGDSAVYLCASSLGFSGGRETQYFGPGTRLLVL.

This clone was counted a few times. The rearrangement uses TRBV11-3 and TRBJ2-5; TRBD1 is a possible D gene (6 bases). Germline CDR1 SGHNT, CDR2 YENEEA. V was trimmed by 0 bases and J by 5 bases, leaving 16 bases between them. The length of the CDR3 is 16 residues. The CDR3 region is CASSLEGVRQGETQYF. The CDR3 DNA is TGTGCCAGCAGCTTAGAGGGAGTCCGGCAGGGGGAGACCCAGTACTTC.